Sequencing of this TCR beta chain was carried out in a study of cytomegalovirus exposure and HLA in healthy donors. Points from the study as a whole: A later analysis linked around 15,000 TCR beta sequences to HLA alleles at 0.05 false discovery rate. Being indistinguishable, some V segments were excluded, TRBV6-2 and TRBV6-3 among them. It was assumed in the presence/absence analyses that sequencing depth was roughly uniform across donors. A link between a missense DCLRE1C variant and TCR beta V- and J-gene trimming emerged from a later analysis.

CDR3 length: 17 residues. Germline-derived CDR1 and CDR2 are WNHNN and SYGVQD (reference sequence). V was clipped by 4 bases and J by 3 bases, with 19 bases between them. Worth noting for this clone: Antigen unknown.

The PCR was carried out with 60 Vbeta primers and 13 Jbeta primers. Sequencing used immunoSEQ multiplex PCR; TCRdb keeps in-frame clones, though not all of them. The sample has about 110,000 clones, roughly 70% seen once. This TCR derives from a woman between 40 and 55 years old in good health and CMV-seropositive. The sample taken for sequencing was PBMCs. The chain uses TRBV10-1 and TRBJ1-5, with D tentatively TRBD1 (5 bases). In DNA, the CDR3 is TGCGCCAGCAGTGGTCTGGGGCAGGAAGACAACAATCAGCCCCAGCATTTT. This sequence encodes CASSGLGQEDNNQPQHF.